This passage covers 10 T cell receptor beta chains from one sample sequenced in a study of cytomegalovirus exposure and HLA in healthy donors. With 60 Vbeta and 13 Jbeta primers, the PCR was carried out. The assay was immunoSEQ multiplex PCR, and TCRdb's table has in-frame clones only and misses some. The sample carries 200,000 to 250,000 clones, about four fifths recorded once. Material: PBMCs. These receptors were collected from a man aged 25-45 years in good health and CMV-seronegative.

V gene TRBV7-9 combines with J gene TRBJ1-1; D unresolved. Germline lookup yields CDR1 SEHNR and CDR2 FQNEAQ (reference sequence). V lost 1 base to trimming and J lost 10 bases, with 25 bases between them. CDR3 length: 17 residues. CDR3 bases: TGTGCCAGCAGCTTAGTCGGGCGGGGTCCATCCCTCGTCGGAGCTTTCTTT. This encodes CASSLVGRGPSLVGAFF.

V and J are TRBV6-5 and TRBJ1-1, with D maybe TRBD1 (5 bases). This CDR3 has 14 residues. V lost 8 bases, J lost 4 bases, and 17 bases lay in between. The germline CDR1 and CDR2 sequences are MNHEY and SVGAGI. The CDR3 bases are TGTGCCAGCGGGCCTCAGGCAGGGATCACTGAAGCTTTCTTT. This gives the protein CASGPQAGITEAFF.

The chain links TRBV7-2 to TRBJ1-2; 8 bases are shared with TRBD1. This CDR3 has 17 residues. With 8 bases clipped from V and 6 bases from J, the junction kept 20 bases outside the gene matches. Per germline, CDR1 SGHTA and CDR2 FQGNSA. The CDR3 is CASSLTFGTGKTDGYTF. CDR3 nucleotide sequence: TGTGCCAGCTCATTGACTTTCGGGACAGGAAAAACAGATGGCTACACCTTC.

Only a few counts were recorded for this clone. J is TRBJ1-6 and V is TRBV11-2; D is uncertain. The germline gives CDR1 SGHAT, CDR2 FQNNGV. Trimming pared 3 bases from V and 0 bases from J, leaving 9 bases between. There are 16 residues in the CDR3. The CDR3 nucleotides are TGTGCCAGCAGCTTCGGGGTGAGCTCCTATAATTCACCCCTCCACTTT. As protein: CASSFGVSSYNSPLHF.

This clone has a single count. This chain joins TRBV27 and TRBJ2-2; no reliable D call. Trimming cost V 2 bases and J 0 bases, with 16 bases left between them. This CDR3 contains 18 residues. The germline V gene encodes CDR1 MNHEY and CDR2 SMNVEV (reference sequence). CDR3 region: CASSLEARTTTNTGELFF. Written as DNA, the CDR3 is TGTGCCAGCAGTTTAGAGGCTCGTACTACTACGAACACCGGGGAGCTGTTTTTT.

The chain joins TRBV2 to TRBJ2-5, with 7 bases identical to TRBD1. The CDR3 length is 14 residues. V trimming: 7 bases; J trimming: 0 bases; junction bases outside the gene matches: 5. Per the germline V gene, CDR1 is SNHLY and CDR2 is FYNNEI. The CDR3 DNA follows: TGTGCCAGCAACCGGGACAGTAACCAAGAGACCCAGTACTTC. This codes for CASNRDSNQETQYF.

J is TRBJ2-4 and V is TRBV7-2; TRBD2 is a possible D gene (6 bases). The CDR3 length is 14 residues. Per germline, CDR1 SGHTA and CDR2 FQGNSA. V was clipped by 3 bases and J by 0 bases, with 6 bases between them. The CDR3 region has the DNA TGTGCCAGCAGCTTCGGGGGAGCCAAAAACATTCAGTACTTC. This sequence encodes CASSFGGAKNIQYF. Full variable domain (remainder filled in from reference TRBV7-2 and TRBJ2-4): GAGVSQSPSNKVTEKGKDVELRCDPISGHTALYWYRQSLGQGLEFLIYFQGNSAPDKSGLPSDRFSAERTGGSVSTLTIQRTQQEDSAVYLCASSFGGAKNIQYFGAGTRLSVL.

This clone was seen just once. This chain joins TRBV4-1 and TRBJ1-2; D unclear. Trimming cost V 0 bases and J 5 bases, with 10 bases left between them. The CDR3 has 14 amino acids. The germline CDR1 and CDR2 sequences are MGHRA and YSYEKL. CDR3 in DNA: TGCGCCAGCAGCCAAGATGAGGGCCTTTATGGCTACACCTTC. It yields the protein CASSQDEGLYGYTF.

The genes are TRBV5-5 and TRBJ1-4; 7 nucleotides agree with TRBD1. V shed 4 bases and J 4 bases; nucleotides not matched to a gene: 7. CDR3 length: 15 amino acids. Germline V CDR1 and CDR2: SGHKS, YYEKEE (reference sequence). CDR3 DNA: TGTGCCAGCAGCCCAGGGGGGACAGTTAATGAAAAACTGTTTTTT. This translates into CASSPGGTVNEKLFF.

This chain uses TRBV10-3 with TRBJ1-3; 7 bases line up with TRBD1. The trim removed 6 bases at V and 0 bases at J, leaving 5 bases unmatched. CDR3 size: 15 residues. Germline assignment: CDR1 ENHRY and CDR2 SYGVKD. The CDR3 region has the DNA TGTGCCATCAGCTTGGGACAGCTCTCTGGAAACACCATATATTTT. This gives the protein CAISLGQLSGNTIYF.